These 20 T cell receptor beta chains came from one sample sequenced in a study of cytomegalovirus exposure and HLA in healthy donors. The PCR had 60 Vbeta and 13 Jbeta primers. Clones were sequenced by immunoSEQ multiplex PCR, and TCRdb holds only the in-frame ones, with some missing. The table has some 200,000 clones, around 89% seen once. Sequenced sample: PBMCs. These receptors were taken from a young woman in good health and CMV-seronegative.

J is TRBJ1-2 and V is TRBV6-5; no reliable D call. The CDR3 has 14 residues. Germline CDR1 MNHEY, CDR2 SVGAGI. The germline V and J ends were trimmed by 6 bases and 5 bases, with 16 bases remaining between them. The CDR3 loop reads CASSTAGWVYGYTF. The CDR3 DNA reads TGTGCCAGCAGCACCGCGGGTTGGGTATATGGCTACACCTTC.

The chain uses TRBV21-1 and TRBJ2-7; no DNA check was done on the table's D call, TRBD1. TRBV21-1 is reported as a pseudogene. The CDR3 spans 11 residues. The CDR3 loop reads CASSKGTGGEW. Written as DNA, the CDR3 is TGTGCCAGCAGCAAAGGGACAGGGGGCGAGTGG.

The chain uses TRBV10-1 and TRBJ2-1; maybe TRBD2 (7 bases). This CDR3 spans 15 amino acids. The V end was cut by 0 bases, the J end by 7 bases, with 13 bases between. Germline values: CDR1 WNHNN, CDR2 SYGVQD (reference sequence). CDR3 sequence: CASSESGGGLNEQFF. The CDR3 DNA follows: TGCGCCAGCAGTGAGTCCGGCGGGGGCCTAAATGAGCAGTTCTTC.

The chain employs TRBV2 and TRBJ2-7; D unclear. The CDR3 length is 12 residues. V was shortened by 8 bases and J by 3 bases, with 11 bases between the two germline ends. CDR1 is SNHLY and CDR2 is FYNNEI in the germline V gene. As DNA, the CDR3 is TGTGCCAGCGCTCCTACCATCTACGAGCAGTACTTC. Encoded protein: CASAPTIYEQYF.

V gene TRBV2 combines with J gene TRBJ1-5; D gene uncertain. Trimming pared 4 bases from V and 4 bases from J, leaving 5 bases between. The germline CDR1 and CDR2 sequences are SNHLY and FYNNEI. CDR3 size: 12 residues. In DNA form, the CDR3 reads TGTGCCAGCAGTGCGCTAAATCAGCCCCAGCATTTT. Its protein product is CASSALNQPQHF.

This chain links TRBV14 with TRBJ2-5; unclear D gene. The CDR3 loop spans 12 amino acids. V was pared by 4 bases and J by 5 bases, with 8 bases between. Germline loops: CDR1 SGHDN, CDR2 FVKESK. CDR3 loop: CASSLNRETQYF. CDR3 bases: TGTGCCAGCAGCCTGAACCGGGAGACCCAGTACTTC.

The chain links TRBV18 to TRBJ2-1, with 13 positions matching TRBD2. J gave up 7 bases and V 2 bases, and 8 bases lay outside the gene matches. Germline loops: CDR1 KGHSH, CDR2 LQKENI. The CDR3 totals 17 residues. Here the CDR3 DNA reads TGTGCCAGCTCACCAACCCCCGGGACTAGCGGGATAAATGAGCAGTTCTTC. This sequence encodes CASSPTPGTSGINEQFF. The complete variable domain, with remaining parts taken from reference TRBV18 and TRBJ2-1, reads NAGVMQNPRHLVRRRGQEARLRCSPMKGHSHVYWYRQLPEEGLKFMVYLQKENIIDESGMPKERFSAEFPKEGPSILRIQQVVRGDSAAYFCASSPTPGTSGINEQFFGPGTRLTVL.

The chain couples TRBV2 to TRBJ2-7, with 9 bases aligning to TRBD1. CDR3 size: 17 residues. The junction had 15 bases not matched to a gene; V was cut back by 7 bases and J by 2 bases. In germline, CDR1 is SNHLY, CDR2 FYNNEI. DNA for the CDR3: TGTGCCAGCAAGAGAACAGTGGGGACAGGGACGGCCTACGAGCAGTACTTC. Encoded protein: CASKRTVGTGTAYEQYF.

This clone was seen once. V usage is TRBV4-1 and J usage is TRBJ2-1, with 10 positions matching TRBD2. The germline V gene has CDR1 MGHRA and CDR2 YSYEKL. Trimming at V came to 5 bases and at J to 4 bases, leaving 11 bases not matched to a gene. The CDR3 is 17 residues long. The DNA of the CDR3 is TGCGCCAGCAGCGAGCAACCGGGACTAGCGTTATACAATGAGCAGTTCTTC. This translates into CASSEQPGLALYNEQFF.

The rearrangement links TRBV6-6 to TRBJ1-1; D is perhaps TRBD1 (5 bases). CDR3 length equals 14 residues. Germline CDR1 and CDR2: MNHNY and SVGAGI (reference sequence). Trimming took 7 bases from V and 4 from J, leaving 16 bases between them. Here the CDR3 DNA reads TGTGCCAGCACCCAATTAGGGGTAAGCACTGAAGCTTTCTTT. It specifies CASTQLGVSTEAFF.

The chain has TRBV5-8 and TRBJ1-2; perhaps TRBD1 as D (6 bases). Germline CDR1 SGHTS, CDR2 YDEGEE. V lost 1 base and J lost 1, with 8 bases in between. The CDR3 consists of 14 residues. The CDR3 sequence is CASSLRQVNYGYTF. The CDR3 DNA reads as TGTGCCAGCAGCTTGAGACAGGTTAACTATGGCTACACCTTC.

The chain is built from TRBV2 and TRBJ2-7; 11 nucleotides agree with TRBD2. V trimming: 10 bases; J trimming: 7 bases; junction bases outside the gene matches: 6. CDR1 is SNHLY, CDR2 FYNNEI, per germline. The CDR3 totals 12 residues. CDR3 DNA: TGTGCCATACTAGCGGGGGTTAATGAGCAGTACTTC. It specifies CAILAGVNEQYF.

This chain joins TRBV10-1 and TRBJ2-5, with a tentative D call TRBD2 (5 bases). This CDR3 contains 15 residues. CDR1 is WNHNN, CDR2 SYGVQD, per germline (reference sequence). V lost 2 bases, J lost 7 bases, and 17 bases lay in between. As DNA, the CDR3 is TGCGCCAGCAGTGAGGTCGCAGGAGGACGGGGGACCCAGTACTTC. This encodes CASSEVAGGRGTQYF.

This chain connects TRBV4-2 to TRBJ1-5; possible D gene TRBD1, 5 bases. The CDR3 has 15 amino acids. Germline V gene data show CDR1 as LGHNA and CDR2 as YNFKEQ. Trimming took off 2 bases at V and 6 bases at J, with 14 bases between the two ends. The CDR3 spells CASSQSQGLPQPQHF. CDR3 bases: TGTGCCAGCAGCCAAAGTCAGGGTCTTCCTCAGCCCCAGCATTTT.

V usage is TRBV7-9 and J usage is TRBJ1-3, with D perhaps matching TRBD1 (6 bases). The CDR3 loop spans 15 amino acids. Germline CDR1 SEHNR, CDR2 FQNEAQ (reference sequence). Deletions cut 5 bases from V and 0 bases from J, with 11 bases between. This chain's CDR3 is CASSPQTGSGNTIYF. The CDR3 bases are TGTGCCAGCAGCCCACAGACAGGCTCTGGAAACACCATATATTTT.

In this sample, this clone turned up once. V and J are TRBV20-1 and TRBJ1-1, with a tentative D call TRBD1 (5 bases). Germline CDR1 DFQATT, CDR2 SNEGSKA (reference sequence). Trimming stripped 4 bases from V and 3 bases from J, with 6 bases between. This CDR3 region has 11 residues. The DNA of the CDR3 is TGCAGTGCTAAAGGGGACACTGAAGCTTTCTTT. This translates into CSAKGDTEAFF.

This chain links TRBV27 with TRBJ2-5; 9 nucleotides match TRBD2. The CDR3 consists of 15 residues. From germline, CDR1 is MNHEY and CDR2 SMNVEV (reference sequence). V was clipped by 4 bases and J by 1 base; unmatched bases: 4. The CDR3 is CASSSAGGLQETQYF. As DNA, the CDR3 is TGTGCCAGCAGTTCAGCGGGGGGCCTCCAAGAGACCCAGTACTTC.

The rearrangement uses TRBV6-5 and TRBJ1-3, with D perhaps TRBD1 (5 bases). CDR1 and CDR2 (germline): MNHEY, SVGAGI. The CDR3 is made up of 16 amino acids. Between the trimmed V and J ends, which lost 4 bases and 2 bases, there was a span of 15 bases. Here the CDR3 DNA reads TGTGCCAGCAGTTGGGACTCAAAAGGCCCTGGAAACACCATATATTTT. Translated, it gives CASSWDSKGPGNTIYF.

A few counts support this clone. J is TRBJ1-1 and V is TRBV4-3; possibly TRBD1 for D (5 bases). Germline values: CDR1 LGHNA, CDR2 YSLEER. The CDR3 is 15 residues long. Trimming took off 4 bases at V and 7 bases at J, with 19 bases between the two ends. CDR3 region: CASSLDQRGYGEAFF. DNA of the CDR3: TGCGCCAGCAGCCTAGATCAAAGGGGATACGGTGAAGCTTTCTTT.

The chain uses TRBV6-5 and TRBJ1-3; D is perhaps TRBD1 (5 bases). V gave up 8 bases and J gave up 3 bases, with 14 bases separating them. This CDR3 is built from 14 residues. Germline CDR1 and CDR2: MNHEY and SVGAGI. The CDR3 protein is CASSQETFGNTIYF. CDR3 DNA sequence: TGTGCCAGCTCACAGGAAACCTTTGGAAACACCATATATTTT.